This T cell receptor beta chain was obtained from a study of vaccination effects on CD4 cells after COVID-19. As regards this clone: What it binds is unknown.

Data came from immunoSEQ multiplex PCR; TCRdb stores just in-frame clones and leaves some out. Among 13,000 to 15,000 clones listed, roughly 75% were seen once. Study-wide results and caveats: Marked clonal contraction was seen in infection- and vaccine-induced clones late after vaccination. Healthy vaccinees had only 1 of 255 vaccine-induced clones cross-react with common cold coronaviruses.

Antigen-specific CD4+ T cells were expanded with viral peptide pools in the ViraFEST assay before sequencing. CD4+ T cells were isolated after 10 days of culture. It was two doses of either the BNT162b2 or mRNA-1273 vaccine that participants received. V was trimmed by 2 bases and J by 0 bases, leaving 11 bases between them. The germline gives CDR1 SGHRS, CDR2 YFSETQ. The CDR3 runs 15 residues. The source was CD4+ T cells from PBMCs cultured with HCoV-NL63 spike peptides, collected after COVID-19 vaccination. This clonotype originated in a human donor who received a COVID-19 vaccine. The J gene is TRBJ1-1, the V gene TRBV5-1, with D perhaps TRBD1 (5 bases). For the CDR3, the DNA is TGCGCCAGCAGCTTCGGGGGAGCCGTGAACACTGAAGCTTTCTTT. Protein sequence: CASSFGGAVNTEAFF. Full variable domain (outside the CDR3, taken from reference TRBV5-1 and TRBJ1-1): KAGVTQTPRYLIKTRGQQVTLSCSPISGHRSVSWYQQTPGQGLQFLFEYFSETQRNKGNFPGRFSGRQFSNSRSEMNVSTLELGDSALYLCASSFGGAVNTEAFFGQGTRLTVV.